The clone carrying this T cell receptor beta chain was counted only a few times. Its antigen is undetermined. The data originate from a study of human T cells and chemical hapten exposure. For the study at large: From small differences in pooled library volume came most of the variation in per-sample TCR yields. Findings and limits, study-wide: With regard to DPC sensitization, TCRs above 1 in 1000 frequency did not change.

The CDR3 loop spans 16 amino acids. Trimming pared 4 bases from V and 0 bases from J, leaving 12 bases between. The germline CDR1 and CDR2 sequences are MNHNS and SASEGT. Library construction involved attaching unique molecular identifiers to individual cDNA molecules, which allowed quantitative, reproducible TCR counting. In the original processing: Counts of TCRs in each sample centred on a median of around 100,000 and extended from approximately 20,000 to 700,000. TCRdb passed the reads through MiXCR, listing each CDR3 protein once. In this record, the V and J calls reflect TCRdb's handling and not the investigators' own analysis. The table has around 120,000 distinct CDR3 sequences, 8.5% to 9% seen once; the top ten hold around 1.4%. The study extracted total RNA from unfractionated whole blood.

The clonotype originates from a human donor in good health. Some clones in this sample may be carry-over from other donors' samples. This chain joins TRBV6-1 and TRBJ2-2; D is unclear. The specimen sequenced was whole blood. The CDR3 nucleotides are TGTGCCAGCAGTGTGTCCGGGCCCGCGAACACCGGGGAGCTGTTTTTT. Translated, it gives CASSVSGPANTGELFF.